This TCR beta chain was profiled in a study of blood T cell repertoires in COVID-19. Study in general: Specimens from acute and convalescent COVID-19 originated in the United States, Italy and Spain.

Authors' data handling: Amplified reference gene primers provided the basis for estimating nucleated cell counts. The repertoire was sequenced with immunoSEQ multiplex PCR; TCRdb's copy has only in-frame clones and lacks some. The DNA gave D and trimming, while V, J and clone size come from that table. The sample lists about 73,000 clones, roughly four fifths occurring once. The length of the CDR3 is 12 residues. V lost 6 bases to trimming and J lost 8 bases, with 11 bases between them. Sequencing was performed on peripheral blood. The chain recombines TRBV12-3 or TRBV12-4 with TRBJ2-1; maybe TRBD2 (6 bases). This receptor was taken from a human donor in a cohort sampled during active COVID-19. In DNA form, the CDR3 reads TGTGCCAGCAGCTTCCCTAGCGATGAGCAGTTCTTC. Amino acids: CASSFPSDEQFF.